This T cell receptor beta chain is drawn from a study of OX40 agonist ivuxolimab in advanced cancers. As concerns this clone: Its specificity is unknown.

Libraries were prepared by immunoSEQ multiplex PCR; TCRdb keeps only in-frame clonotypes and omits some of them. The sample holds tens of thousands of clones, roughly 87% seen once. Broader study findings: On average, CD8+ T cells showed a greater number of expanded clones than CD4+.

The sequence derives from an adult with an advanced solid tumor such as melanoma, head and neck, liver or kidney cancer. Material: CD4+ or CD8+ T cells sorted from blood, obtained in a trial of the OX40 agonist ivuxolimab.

The CDR3, as DNA: TGTGCCAGCAGACCAGTGCTAAGCTATGGCTACACCTTC. Translated, it gives CASRPVLSYGYTF. V and J are TRBV27 and TRBJ1-2; D is undetermined. The CDR3 is made up of 13 amino acids. Germline CDR1 and CDR2: MNHEY and SMNVEV (reference sequence). Trimming left V 6 bases short and J 4 bases short, with 12 bases between.